This record concerns one TCR beta chain sequence. This entry belongs to a study of blood T cell repertoires in COVID-19. Study context: PBMCs, B-cell-depleted T cells, or T cells provided the cDNA or gDNA that made up the material.

The protocol was immunoSEQ multiplex PCR, while the TCRdb copy is restricted to in-frame clones and leaves out a portion. Among approximately 210,000 clones, about 88% were seen once, and the ten largest hold about 6.8%. V shed 9 bases and J shed 0 bases, with 21 bases lying between them. Germline lookup yields CDR1 MNHEY and CDR2 SMNVEV (reference sequence). This CDR3 is built from 18 residues. The rearrangement joins TRBV27 to TRBJ1-6, with D maybe TRBD1 (5 bases). The clonotype originates from a woman aged 40 to 49 who had recovered from COVID-19. The sequenced sample was peripheral blood. The CDR3 DNA reads as TGTGCCAGGGGGGAGGAGCGCCGAACGAGCTCCTATAATTCACCCCTCCACTTT. It is translated as CARGEERRTSSYNSPLHF.